This paragraph covers one T cell receptor (beta chain) sequence. Its antigen is as yet unknown. This sample includes further DNA sequences coding for the same CDR3. For every subset, genomic DNA was evenly distributed across several immunoSEQ plates. Only in-frame clones appear in the TCRdb table, and some are missing; sequencing was by immunoSEQ multiplex PCR. The table shows over a million clones, with 78% occurring only once. This record comes from a study of shared clonotypes between healthy human individuals. Study-wide results and limits: Non-shared clonotypes had lower generation probabilities than those shared by all four donors.

The source of this sequence is a man younger than 35 in good health. Some clones in this sample may be carry-over from other donors' samples. Sequences were obtained from memory CD4+ T cells from PBMCs. Subset specified: CD45RA-negative fraction.

In DNA, the CDR3 is TGCAGTGCTAGGCGGGGCTACGAGCAGTACTTC. Protein sequence: CSARRGYEQYF. The chain recombines TRBV20-1 with TRBJ2-7; D possibly corresponds to TRBD2 (6 bases). Trimming cost V 3 bases and J 3 bases, with 6 bases left between them. This CDR3 has 11 residues. Germline V gene sequence: CDR1 DFQATT, CDR2 SNEGSKA (reference sequence).